The present entry profiles one T cell receptor (beta chain) with its context. The PCR contained 60 Vbeta and 13 Jbeta primers. Clones were sequenced by immunoSEQ multiplex PCR, and TCRdb holds only the in-frame ones, with some missing. The sample yields roughly 99,000 clones, around 72% seen once. This entry belongs to a study of cytomegalovirus exposure and HLA in healthy donors. Looked up from germline, CDR1 is MGHRA and CDR2 is YSYEKL. This CDR3 contains 15 residues. Trimming stripped 1 base from V and 0 bases from J, with 10 bases between. The source material was PBMCs. The sequence came from a woman aged 40 to 50 in good health and CMV-seropositive. The chain links TRBV4-1 to TRBJ2-7; D might be TRBD1 (6 bases). CDR3 DNA sequence: TGCGCCAGCAGCCAAGGTGGGGGCCTCTCCTACGAGCAGTACTTC. This sequence encodes CASSQGGGLSYEQYF.